Each of the 19 T cell receptor beta chains below was sequenced from the same sample in a study of PD-1 and CTLA-4 blockade in melanoma. Generated by immunoSEQ multiplex PCR, the TCRdb table keeps only in-frame clones and is missing some. There are fewer than 20,000 clones in the sample; roughly 73% occur only once, and about 15% lies in the top ten. The sequenced sample was CD8+ T cells from peripheral blood, obtained before anti-PD-1 treatment. These receptors were collected from a human donor with melanoma.

The V gene is TRBV27, the J gene TRBJ1-1; TRBD1 might be the D (5 bases). Trimming cost V 0 bases and J 6 bases, with 11 bases left between them. Looked up from germline, CDR1 is MNHEY and CDR2 is SMNVEV (reference sequence). The CDR3 runs 14 residues. CDR3 sequence (DNA): TGTGCCAGCAGTTTATCCGGGGCGGGATCTGAAGCTTTCTTT. Translated: CASSLSGAGSEAFF.

V and J are TRBV5-8 and TRBJ2-7; D possibly corresponds to TRBD1 (7 bases). Between the trimmed V and J ends, which lost 3 bases and 2 bases, there was a span of 15 bases. Germline V lookup: CDR1 SGHTS, CDR2 YDEGEE. There are 15 residues in the CDR3. The CDR3 spells CASSYETGTAYEQYF. The CDR3 DNA reads TGTGCCAGCAGCTATGAGACAGGGACTGCCTACGAGCAGTACTTC.

V gene TRBV30 combines with J gene TRBJ1-5; D perhaps matches TRBD1 (6 bases). The V and J ends lost 3 bases and 4 bases respectively, with 13 bases between them. The CDR3 length is 14 residues. Per germline, CDR1 GTSNPN and CDR2 SVGIG (reference sequence). CDR3 DNA sequence: TGTGCCTGGAGCCCCGAGGGGGGAAATCAGCCCCAGCATTTT. It is translated as CAWSPEGGNQPQHF.

The chain uses TRBV6-6 and TRBJ2-7; 7 nucleotides agree with TRBD1. CDR3 length equals 15 residues. Unmatched junction bases numbered 14, after V lost 5 bases and J lost 7 bases. Germline CDR1 MNHNY, CDR2 SVGAGI (reference sequence). CDR3 in amino acids: CASSPRDRPLGEQYF. As DNA, the CDR3 is TGTGCCAGCAGTCCCCGGGACAGACCTTTGGGAGAGCAGTACTTC.

V usage is TRBV6-5 and J usage is TRBJ2-7; 7 nucleotides match TRBD2. With V trimmed by 6 bases and J by 3 bases, 8 bases remained unmatched. Germline CDR1 and CDR2: MNHEY and SVGAGI. The CDR3 totals 14 residues. The CDR3 bases are TGTGCCAGCAGCCCGAGCGGGATGGGCTACGAGCAGTACTTC. Encoded protein: CASSPSGMGYEQYF.

This chain uses TRBV27 with TRBJ1-5; a possible D gene is TRBD1 (6 bases). Deletions cut 2 bases from V and 2 bases from J, with 13 bases between. This CDR3 spans 16 amino acids. In germline, CDR1 is MNHEY, CDR2 SMNVEV (reference sequence). The CDR3 is CASSLGPGVGNQPQHF. DNA for the CDR3: TGTGCCAGCAGTTTAGGGCCAGGGGTGGGCAATCAGCCCCAGCATTTT.

CDR3 sequence: CSVLTGTLNYGYTF. CDR3 nucleotides: TGCAGCGTTCTGACAGGGACCCTTAACTATGGCTACACCTTC. The chain employs TRBV29-1 and TRBJ1-2; 7 bases fit TRBD1. Germline CDR1 SQVTM, CDR2 ANQGSEA. The V and J ends lost 5 bases and 1 base, in that order; junction bases with no gene match: 7. CDR3 length equals 14 residues.

This clone showed up just a few times. This chain links TRBV7-2 with TRBJ2-1, with 7 bases lining up with TRBD1. This CDR3 region has 14 residues. V was pared by 1 base and J by 10 bases, with 7 bases of the junction left unmatched. The V gene's germline CDR1 is SGHTA and CDR2 FQGNSA. CDR3 coding DNA: TGTGCCAGCAGCTTAGGTCACAGGGGCCAGGAGCAGTTCTTC. Translation: CASSLGHRGQEQFF. Together with reference TRBV7-2 and TRBJ2-1, the CDR3 gives the full variable domain: GAGVSQSPSNKVTEKGKDVELRCDPISGHTALYWYRQSLGQGLEFLIYFQGNSAPDKSGLPSDRFSAERTGGSVSTLTIQRTQQEDSAVYLCASSLGHRGQEQFFGPGTRLTVL.

CDR3 sequence (DNA): TGTGCCAGCAGTTTATTAGGTTACACAGATACGCAGTATTTT. It encodes CASSLLGYTDTQYF. The chain has TRBV28 and TRBJ2-3; D is undetermined. Trimming removed 1 base from V and 2 bases from J, with 7 bases in between. The CDR3 contains 14 residues. Germline V gene sequence: CDR1 MDHEN, CDR2 SYDVKM.

This clone is medium-sized. The chain links TRBV2 to TRBJ1-2; D perhaps matches TRBD1 (6 bases). V was pared by 4 bases and J by 4 bases, with 13 bases between. Germline-derived CDR1 and CDR2 are SNHLY and FYNNEI. The CDR3 contains 14 residues. The CDR3 DNA is TGTGCCAGCAGTGCCGGGGACACATTCTATGGCTACACCTTC. As protein: CASSAGDTFYGYTF.

About this clone itself: A junction end diverges from the germline sequence, so it may reflect a read error. The rearrangement uses TRBV11-3 and TRBJ2-1, with D unresolved. Germline V CDR1 and CDR2: SGHNT, YENEEA. There are 11 residues in the CDR3. The CDR3: CASSSHNEQFF. CDR3 bases: TGTGCCAGCAGCTCCCACAATGAGCAGTTCTTC.

The chain has TRBV19 and TRBJ2-1; unclear D gene. Germline CDR1 LNHDA, CDR2 SQIVND (reference sequence). CDR3 length: 15 amino acids. Trimming took 6 bases from V and 0 from J, leaving 12 bases between them. The CDR3 region has the DNA TGTGCCAGTAGGCTGGGCCCCTCCTCCTACAATGAGCAGTTCTTC. Protein product: CASRLGPSSYNEQFF.

The V and J genes are TRBV6-5 and TRBJ1-2; TRBD1 aligns across 7 bases. CDR1 and CDR2 from the germline V gene are MNHEY and SVGAGI. Trimming cost V 2 bases and J 4 bases; bases outside gene matches: 4. There are 14 residues in the CDR3. The DNA for the CDR3 is TGTGCCAGCAGTTACGAGGGACAGCTCTATGGCTACACCTTC. Residues: CASSYEGQLYGYTF.

The V and J genes are TRBV7-9 and TRBJ1-4; no definite D call. This CDR3 is 11 amino acids long. The germline V gene encodes CDR1 SEHNR and CDR2 FQNEAQ (reference sequence). Between the trimmed V and J ends, which lost 5 bases and 7 bases, there was a span of 5 bases. The CDR3 sequence is CASSPGEKLFF. CDR3 bases: TGTGCCAGCAGCCCGGGTGAAAAACTGTTTTTT.

The chain has TRBV2 and TRBJ1-1; possibly TRBD1 for D (5 bases). The CDR3 loop spans 15 amino acids. Germline V gene data show CDR1 as SNHLY and CDR2 as FYNNEI. Deletions cut 7 bases from V and 1 base from J, with 16 bases between. Here the CDR3 DNA reads TGTGCCAGCAAGATGGATGGGGCGGCGAACACTGAAGCTTTCTTT. Translating gives CASKMDGAANTEAFF.

CDR3 coding DNA: TGCGCCAGCGGGGGGCCACTCGAAGGCAATGAGCAGTTCTTC. Encoded protein: CASGGPLEGNEQFF. The chain is built from TRBV10-2 and TRBJ2-1, with D perhaps TRBD1 or TRBD2 (6 bases each). Deletions cut 8 bases from V and 6 bases from J, with 17 bases between. There are 14 residues in the CDR3. CDR1 and CDR2 from the germline V gene are WSHSY and SAAADI.

V and J are TRBV5-4 and TRBJ2-7, with D possibly matching TRBD2 (6 bases). Deletions cut 3 bases from V and 7 bases from J, with 17 bases between. Germline V gene lookup returns CDR1 SGHNT and CDR2 YYREEE (reference sequence). This CDR3 is built from 14 residues. This chain's CDR3 is CASSSRDLAKEQYF. CDR3 DNA sequence: TGTGCCAGCAGCTCCCGGGACTTAGCGAAGGAGCAGTACTTC.

This clone was recorded a few times. The chain links TRBV7-8 to TRBJ1-5, with TRBD1 matching 9 bases. J was trimmed by 2 bases and V by 2 bases; bases with no gene match: 1. The CDR3 covers 15 residues. The germline gives CDR1 SGHVS, CDR2 FQNEAQ. The CDR3 loop is CASSLTGGRNQPQHF. In nucleotides, the CDR3 is TGTGCCAGCAGCTTAACAGGGGGCCGCAATCAGCCCCAGCATTTT.

This chain joins TRBV3-1 (or the pseudogene TRBV3-2) and TRBJ2-3; TRBD2 matches 15 bases. V trimming: 4 bases; J trimming: 6 bases; junction bases outside the gene matches: 5. There are 16 residues in the CDR3. Germline V gene lookup returns CDR1 LGHDT and CDR2 YNNKEL (reference sequence). This CDR3 reads CASSRGTSGRWDTQYF. The CDR3 nucleotides read TGTGCCAGCAGCCGGGGGACTAGCGGGAGGTGGGATACGCAGTATTTT.